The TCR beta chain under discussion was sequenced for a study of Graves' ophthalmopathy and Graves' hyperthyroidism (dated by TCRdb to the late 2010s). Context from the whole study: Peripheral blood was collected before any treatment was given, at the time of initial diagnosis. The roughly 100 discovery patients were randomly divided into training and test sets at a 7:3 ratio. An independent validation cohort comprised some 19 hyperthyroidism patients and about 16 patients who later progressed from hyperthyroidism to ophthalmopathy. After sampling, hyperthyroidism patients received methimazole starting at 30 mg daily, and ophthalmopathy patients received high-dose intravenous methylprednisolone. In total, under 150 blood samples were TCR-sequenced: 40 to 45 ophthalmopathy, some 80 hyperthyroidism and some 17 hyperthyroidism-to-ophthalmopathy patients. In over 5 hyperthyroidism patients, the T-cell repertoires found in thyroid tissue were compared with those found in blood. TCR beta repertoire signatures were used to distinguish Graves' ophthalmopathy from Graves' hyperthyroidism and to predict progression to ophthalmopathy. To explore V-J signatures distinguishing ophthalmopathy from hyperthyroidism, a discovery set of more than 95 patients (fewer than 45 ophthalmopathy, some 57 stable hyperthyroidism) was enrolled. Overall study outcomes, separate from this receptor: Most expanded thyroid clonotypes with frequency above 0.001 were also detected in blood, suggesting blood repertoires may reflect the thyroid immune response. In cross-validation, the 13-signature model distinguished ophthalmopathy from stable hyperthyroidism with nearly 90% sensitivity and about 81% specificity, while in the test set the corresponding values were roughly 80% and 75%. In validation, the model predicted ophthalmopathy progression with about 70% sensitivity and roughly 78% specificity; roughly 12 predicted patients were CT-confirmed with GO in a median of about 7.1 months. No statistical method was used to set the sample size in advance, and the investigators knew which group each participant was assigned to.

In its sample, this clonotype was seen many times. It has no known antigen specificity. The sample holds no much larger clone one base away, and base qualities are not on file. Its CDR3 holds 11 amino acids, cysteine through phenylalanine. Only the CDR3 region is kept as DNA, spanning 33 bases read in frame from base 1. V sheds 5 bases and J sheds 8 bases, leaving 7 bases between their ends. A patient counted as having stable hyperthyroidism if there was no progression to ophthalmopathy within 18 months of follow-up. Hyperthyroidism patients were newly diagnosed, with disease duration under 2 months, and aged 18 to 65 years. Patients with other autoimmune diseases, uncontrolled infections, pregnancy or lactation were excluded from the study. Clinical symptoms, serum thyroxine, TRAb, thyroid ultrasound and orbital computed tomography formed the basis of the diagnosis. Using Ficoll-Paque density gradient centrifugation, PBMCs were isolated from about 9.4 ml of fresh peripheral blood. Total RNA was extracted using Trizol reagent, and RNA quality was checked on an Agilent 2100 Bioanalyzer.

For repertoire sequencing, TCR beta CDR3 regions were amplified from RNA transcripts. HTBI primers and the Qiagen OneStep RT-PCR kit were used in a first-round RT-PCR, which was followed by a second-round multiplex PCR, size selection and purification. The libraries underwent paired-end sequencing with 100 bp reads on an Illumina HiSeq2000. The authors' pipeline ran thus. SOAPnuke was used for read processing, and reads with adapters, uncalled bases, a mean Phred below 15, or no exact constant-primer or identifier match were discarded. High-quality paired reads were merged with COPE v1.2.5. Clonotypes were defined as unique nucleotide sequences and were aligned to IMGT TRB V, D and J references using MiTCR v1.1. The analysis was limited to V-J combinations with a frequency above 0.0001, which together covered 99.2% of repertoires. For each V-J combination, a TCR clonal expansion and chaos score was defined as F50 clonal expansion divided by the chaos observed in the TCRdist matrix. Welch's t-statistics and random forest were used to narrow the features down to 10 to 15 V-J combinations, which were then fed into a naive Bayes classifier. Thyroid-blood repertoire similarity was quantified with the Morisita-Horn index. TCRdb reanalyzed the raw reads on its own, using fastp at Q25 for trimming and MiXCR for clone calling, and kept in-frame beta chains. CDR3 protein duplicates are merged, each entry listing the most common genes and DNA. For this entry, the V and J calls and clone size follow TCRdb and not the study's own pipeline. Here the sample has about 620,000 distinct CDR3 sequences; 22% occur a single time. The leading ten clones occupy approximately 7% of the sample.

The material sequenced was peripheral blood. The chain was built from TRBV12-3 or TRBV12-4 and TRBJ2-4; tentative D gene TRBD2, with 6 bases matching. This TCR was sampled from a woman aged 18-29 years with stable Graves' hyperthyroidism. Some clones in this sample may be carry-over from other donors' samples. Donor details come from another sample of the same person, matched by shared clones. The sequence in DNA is TGTGCCAGCAGTCCGGGGGACATTCAGTACTTC. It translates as CASSPGDIQYF.